The 28 T cell receptor beta chains below come from one sample, sequenced in a study of blood T cell repertoires in COVID-19. Sequencing was performed with immunoSEQ multiplex PCR; in TCRdb, only in-frame clones are kept and a portion is missing. The profile shows almost 400,000 clones, approximately 87% of them singletons. The sequenced material came from peripheral blood. These receptors all come from a woman aged 60-75 years with COVID-19, enrolled during active disease.

This clone has only a few counts. The chain links TRBV2 to TRBJ1-2; D remains ambiguous. There are 12 residues in the CDR3. CDR1 and CDR2 from the germline V gene are SNHLY and FYNNEI. V was pared by 7 bases and J by 1 base, with 7 bases between. The CDR3 bases are TGTGCCAGCAAAGCATTTAACTATGGCTACACCTTC. It encodes CASKAFNYGYTF.

The V gene is TRBV9, the J gene TRBJ1-3, with TRBD1 matching over 7 bases. Germline-derived CDR1 and CDR2 are SGDLS and YYNGEE. After removal of 3 bases from V and 0 bases from J, the junction contained 9 bases not matched to a gene. The CDR3 is 17 amino acids. The CDR3 protein is CASSAVGQDRSGNTIYF. CDR3 sequence (DNA): TGTGCCAGCAGCGCCGTAGGACAGGACCGCTCTGGAAACACCATATATTTT.

The gene calls are TRBV5-1 and TRBJ1-2, with TRBD1 as a possible D gene (6 bases). The V and J ends lost 3 bases and 4 bases respectively, with 13 bases between them. The CDR3 runs 14 residues. Germline V lookup: CDR1 SGHRS, CDR2 YFSETQ. CDR3 sequence reads: CASSSGTGFYGYTF. The CDR3 DNA follows: TGCGCCAGCAGCTCGGGTACAGGGTTCTATGGCTACACCTTC.

This sequence joins TRBV7-3 and TRBJ1-1; the match to TRBD1 covers 8 bases. Trimming removed 3 bases from V and 1 base from J; junction bases left unmatched: 4. The CDR3 runs 15 residues. Germline CDR1 reads SGHTA; CDR2 reads FQGTGA. CDR3 bases: TGTGCCAGCAGCTTTCTTGGACAGGGGAACACTGAAGCTTTCTTT. Amino acids: CASSFLGQGNTEAFF.

This sequence joins TRBV19 and TRBJ1-2; maybe TRBD1 (5 bases). The CDR3 runs 15 residues. The germline gives CDR1 LNHDA, CDR2 SQIVND (reference sequence). V was cut by 4 bases and J by 6 bases, with 18 bases left in between. DNA for the CDR3: TGTGCCAGTAGTAACCAGGTCGGTCGGGGGGATGGCTACACCTTC. It specifies CASSNQVGRGDGYTF.

The chain joins TRBV5-4 to TRBJ2-2, with D unclear. The CDR3 loop spans 14 amino acids. Trimming took 2 bases from V and 0 from J, leaving 5 bases between them. Germline values: CDR1 SGHNT, CDR2 YYREEE (reference sequence). CDR3 nucleotide sequence: TGTGCCAGCAGCTTTTCATCGAACACCGGGGAGCTGTTTTTT. Residues: CASSFSSNTGELFF.

V usage is TRBV7-8 and J usage is TRBJ2-7; TRBD2 matches 7 bases. Germline lookup yields CDR1 SGHVS and CDR2 FQNEAQ. The length of the CDR3 is 14 residues. Trimming removed 0 bases from V and 2 bases from J; junction bases left unmatched: 1. The CDR3 DNA is TGTGCCAGCAGCTTAGCAGCGGGACCCTACGAGCAGTACTTC. This sequence encodes CASSLAAGPYEQYF.

V gene TRBV19 combines with J gene TRBJ1-2; 7 bases fit TRBD1. Germline V gene sequence: CDR1 LNHDA, CDR2 SQIVND (reference sequence). The junction had 19 bases not matched to a gene; V was cut back by 2 bases and J by 7 bases. The CDR3 totals 18 residues. The CDR3: CASSIRLGTDTASCGYTF. DNA of the CDR3: TGTGCCAGTAGTATACGGCTGGGGACAGACACAGCATCATGTGGCTACACCTTC.

The rearrangement links TRBV3-1 (or the pseudogene TRBV3-2) to TRBJ2-7, with 8 bases that match TRBD1. This CDR3 contains 13 residues. Germline V gene data show CDR1 as LGHDT and CDR2 as YNNKEL (reference sequence). With 5 bases clipped from V and 2 bases from J, the junction kept 2 bases outside the gene matches. DNA of the CDR3: TGTGCCAGCAGCGACAGGGGAACCTACGAGCAGTACTTC. It yields the protein CASSDRGTYEQYF.

This chain uses TRBV11-2 with TRBJ2-5; possible D gene TRBD2, 6 bases. The germline V and J ends were trimmed by 1 base and 9 bases, with 9 bases remaining between them. The germline gives CDR1 SGHAT, CDR2 FQNNGV. The CDR3 length is 12 residues. CDR3 coding DNA: TGTGCCAGCAGCTTAGCGGGGGTTTCCCAGTACTTC. Translated: CASSLAGVSQYF.

This clone was detected only once. V gene TRBV7-8 combines with J gene TRBJ2-5; 7 bases are a match to TRBD1. The CDR3 contains 15 residues. Germline trimming cut 5 bases from V and 5 bases from J; bases unmatched to any gene: 11. Germline V gene data show CDR1 as SGHVS and CDR2 as FQNEAQ. CDR3: CASSARTGAEETQYF. In DNA form, the CDR3 reads TGTGCCAGCAGCGCGCGTACAGGGGCCGAGGAGACCCAGTACTTC.

The chain combines TRBV20-1 with TRBJ2-5, with D perhaps matching TRBD1 (6 bases). This CDR3 is 13 amino acids long. V lost 3 bases and J 5 bases, leaving 13 bases between the germline ends. Per germline, CDR1 DFQATT and CDR2 SNEGSKA (reference sequence). Here the CDR3 DNA reads TGCAGTGCTAGTGACGGACAGCGGGAGACCCAGTACTTC. Its protein is CSASDGQRETQYF.

This clone was counted once. CDR3: CASAGQGNSYEQYF. In DNA, the CDR3 is TGTGCCAGCGCCGGACAGGGTAATTCCTACGAGCAGTACTTC. J is TRBJ2-7 and V is TRBV27; 8 nucleotides align to TRBD1. The trim removed 8 bases at V and 1 base at J, leaving 7 bases unmatched. The length of the CDR3 is 14 residues. CDR1 MNHEY and CDR2 SMNVEV come from the germline V gene (reference sequence).

The chain joins TRBV14 to TRBJ2-5; a possible D gene is TRBD2 (5 bases). The germline V and J ends were trimmed by 5 bases and 2 bases, with 21 bases remaining between them. The germline V gene has CDR1 SGHDN and CDR2 FVKESK. The CDR3 totals 17 residues. The CDR3 DNA is TGTGCCAGCAGCGAGAGGGCTCCCGCTAGGTGGCAAGAGACCCAGTACTTC. Residues: CASSERAPARWQETQYF.

Worth noting for this clone: In the same sample, other DNA sequences code for this CDR3. The chain combines TRBV5-6 with TRBJ1-5, with D possibly being TRBD1 (5 bases). The germline V gene has CDR1 SGHDT and CDR2 YYEEEE. This CDR3 region has 15 residues. The V gene lost 0 bases and the J gene lost 7 bases, with 14 bases spanning the gap. CDR3 sequence: CASSLGQGLSQPQHF. CDR3 sequence (DNA): TGTGCCAGCAGCTTGGGCCAGGGATTATCCCAGCCCCAGCATTTT.

This clone came up once. This rearrangement joins TRBV6-5 to TRBJ1-1, with 7 positions matching TRBD1. Germline V lookup: CDR1 MNHEY, CDR2 SVGAGI. The CDR3 is 14 amino acids. V shed 5 bases and J 0 bases; nucleotides not matched to a gene: 3. The CDR3 reads CASSTGQLNTEAFF. In DNA, the CDR3 is TGTGCCAGCAGTACGGGACAGTTGAACACTGAAGCTTTCTTT.

This clone appeared a single time. The chain employs TRBV6-5 and TRBJ1-5; unclear D gene. Germline V CDR1 and CDR2: MNHEY, SVGAGI. V lost 4 bases and J 3 bases, leaving 10 bases between the germline ends. The CDR3 sequence is 14 residues long. CDR3 coding DNA: TGTGCCAGCAGTTTTCAACTCAACAATCAGCCCCAGCATTTT. Its protein product is CASSFQLNNQPQHF.

This clone has just one count. The rearrangement uses TRBV6-5 and TRBJ1-5, with TRBD1 matching 9 bases. The CDR3 length is 15 residues. The V gene end was trimmed by 6 bases and the J gene end by 7 bases; junction bases not matched to a gene: 10. Germline loops: CDR1 MNHEY, CDR2 SVGAGI. The CDR3 DNA follows: TGTGCCAGCAGGGGAAACCTGGGACAGGGCCAGCCCCAGCATTTT. The encoded protein is CASRGNLGQGQPQHF.

The chain carries TRBV9 and TRBJ2-2; 10 bases agree with TRBD2. The CDR3 contains 18 residues. Germline trimming cut 0 bases from V and 4 bases from J; bases unmatched to any gene: 9. The V gene's germline CDR1 is SGDLS and CDR2 YYNGEE. The CDR3 nucleotides read TGTGCCAGCAGCGTAGCGTCTAGCGGGGGCCCCTCCACCGGGGAGCTGTTTTTT. Translating gives CASSVASSGGPSTGELFF.

This clone has just one count. The V call is TRBV28, the J call TRBJ2-7; 7 positions agree with TRBD1. The CDR3 spans 18 residues. Germline loops: CDR1 MDHEN, CDR2 SYDVKM. V shed 4 bases, J shed 4 bases, and the junction held 19 bases outside the gene matches. The CDR3 coding sequence is TGTGCCAGCAGTTCCTACAATGTCCCGGGACAGAGGAATTACGAGCAGTACTTC. Translating it yields CASSSYNVPGQRNYEQYF.

The gene calls are TRBV2 and TRBJ2-5; D is perhaps TRBD1 (5 bases). The CDR3 contains 14 residues. Germline loops: CDR1 SNHLY, CDR2 FYNNEI. Trimming took 6 bases from V and 3 from J, leaving 14 bases between them. The DNA for the CDR3 is TGTGCCAGCAGGGCTGAAGCAGGGAAAGAGACCCAGTACTTC. It encodes CASRAEAGKETQYF.

The chain links TRBV7-9 to TRBJ1-2; no clear D. The ends were cut back, 1 base at V and 2 bases at J, with 20 bases in the middle. In germline, CDR1 is SEHNR, CDR2 FQNEAQ (reference sequence). The CDR3 is 18 amino acids. CDR3 coding DNA: TGTGCCAGCAGCTTAGGGACTGCCCTGCCAGGCTTGAACTATGGCTACACCTTC. This translates into CASSLGTALPGLNYGYTF.

This clone appeared a single time. This sequence joins TRBV19 and TRBJ1-2, with 7 nucleotides matching TRBD1. There are 16 residues in the CDR3. Per the germline V gene, CDR1 is LNHDA and CDR2 is SQIVND (reference sequence). With V trimmed by 5 bases and J by 7 bases, 16 bases remained unmatched. This CDR3 reads CASSLQSYRGKTGYTF. CDR3 coding DNA: TGTGCCAGTAGTCTTCAAAGCTACAGGGGAAAGACTGGCTACACCTTC. The full variable domain, with the rest looked up from reference TRBV19 and TRBJ1-2, is DGGITQSPKYLFRKEGQNVTLSCEQNLNHDAMYWYRQDPGQGLRLIYYSQIVNDFQKGDIAEGYSVSREKKESFPLTVTSAQKNPTAFYLCASSLQSYRGKTGYTFGSGTRLTVV.

The gene calls are TRBV5-1 and TRBJ1-1, with 9 bases identical to TRBD1. The V gene's germline CDR1 is SGHRS and CDR2 YFSETQ. CDR3 size: 15 residues. The V and J ends lost 4 bases and 4 bases, in that order; junction bases with no gene match: 8. The CDR3: CASSLQTGGATEAFF. In DNA, the CDR3 is TGCGCCAGCAGCCTGCAAACAGGGGGCGCCACTGAAGCTTTCTTT.

This chain connects TRBV18 to TRBJ2-2, with 10 bases identical to TRBD1. The length of the CDR3 is 16 residues. Germline V gene sequence: CDR1 KGHSH, CDR2 LQKENI. V was clipped by 3 bases and J by 6 bases; unmatched bases: 7. For the CDR3, the DNA is TGTGCCAGCTCACCCTTACCGGGACAGGGGCCCGGGGAGCTGTTTTTT. Protein product: CASSPLPGQGPGELFF.

This clone was detected only a few times. The J gene is TRBJ1-4, the V gene TRBV4-1, with D possibly matching TRBD1 (5 bases). This CDR3 is built from 16 residues. Trimming removed 1 base from V and 8 bases from J, with 17 bases in between. Germline V gene lookup returns CDR1 MGHRA and CDR2 YSYEKL. This CDR3 reads CASSQVKGQGNEKLFF. CDR3 coding DNA: TGCGCCAGCAGCCAAGTAAAGGGGCAGGGAAACGAAAAACTGTTTTTT.

The chain combines TRBV12-5 with TRBJ2-1; no definite D call. Trimming took 0 bases from V and 4 from J, leaving 4 bases between them. This CDR3 has 13 residues. Per germline, CDR1 LGHNT and CDR2 FRNRAP. The CDR3 is CASGLVRYNEQFF. The CDR3 DNA reads as TGTGCTAGTGGTTTGGTCAGGTACAATGAGCAGTTCTTC.

The chain employs TRBV28 and TRBJ2-3; D possibly corresponds to TRBD2 (7 bases). This CDR3 is built from 14 residues. The ends were cut back, 9 bases at V and 4 bases at J, with 17 bases in the middle. The germline CDR1 and CDR2 sequences are MDHEN and SYDVKM. The CDR3 region has the DNA TGTGCCAGTTTCATGGGGGGGCGCGCAGATACGCAGTATTTT. Amino acid sequence: CASFMGGRADTQYF.